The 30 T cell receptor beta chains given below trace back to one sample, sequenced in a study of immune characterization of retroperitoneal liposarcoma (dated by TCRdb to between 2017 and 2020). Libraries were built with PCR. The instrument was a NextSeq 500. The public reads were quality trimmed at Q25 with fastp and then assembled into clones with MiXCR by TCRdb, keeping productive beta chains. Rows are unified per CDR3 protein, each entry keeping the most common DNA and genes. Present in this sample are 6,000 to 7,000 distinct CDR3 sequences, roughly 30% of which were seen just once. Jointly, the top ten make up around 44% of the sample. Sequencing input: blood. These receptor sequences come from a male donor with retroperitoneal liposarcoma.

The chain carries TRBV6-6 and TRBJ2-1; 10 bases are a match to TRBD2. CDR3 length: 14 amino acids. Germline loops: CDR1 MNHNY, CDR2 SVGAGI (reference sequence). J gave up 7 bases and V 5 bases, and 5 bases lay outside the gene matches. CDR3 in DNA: TGTGCCAGCAGTATAGCGGGAGGAAGTAATGAGCAGTTCTTC. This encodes CASSIAGGSNEQFF.

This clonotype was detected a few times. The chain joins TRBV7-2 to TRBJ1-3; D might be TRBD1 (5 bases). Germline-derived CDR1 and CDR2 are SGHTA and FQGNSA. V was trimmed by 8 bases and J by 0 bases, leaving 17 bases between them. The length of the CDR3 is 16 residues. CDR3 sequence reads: CASAGWGSLSGNTIYF. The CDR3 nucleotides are TGTGCCAGCGCAGGTTGGGGCAGCCTCTCTGGAAACACCATATATTTT.

The CDR3 sequence: CASSYRRLNEQFF. In nucleotides, the CDR3 is TGTGCCAGCAGTTATAGACGGCTTAATGAGCAGTTCTTC. The chain couples TRBV6-5 to TRBJ2-1; no firm D call. With 3 bases removed from V and 7 bases from J, the gap between germline ends came to 10 bases. The CDR3 totals 13 residues. Looked up from germline, CDR1 is MNHEY and CDR2 is SVGAGI.

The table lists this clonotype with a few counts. CDR3 amino acids: CASSLGTEAFF. In DNA form, the CDR3 reads TGCGCCAGCAGCCTAGGGACTGAAGCTTTCTTT. This chain uses TRBV4-1 with TRBJ1-1; no reliable D call. CDR3 length equals 11 residues. Germline V gene data show CDR1 as MGHRA and CDR2 as YSYEKL. The V end lost 4 bases, the J end lost 5 bases, and 5 bases lay between the germline ends.

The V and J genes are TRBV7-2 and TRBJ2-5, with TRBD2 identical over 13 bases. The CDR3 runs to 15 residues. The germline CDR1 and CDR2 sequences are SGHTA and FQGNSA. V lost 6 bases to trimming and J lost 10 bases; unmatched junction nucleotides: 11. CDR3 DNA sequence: TGTGCCAGCAGACGACTAGCGGGAGGACAGGGGGTCCAGTACTTC. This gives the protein CASRRLAGGQGVQYF.

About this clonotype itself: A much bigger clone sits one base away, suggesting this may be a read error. The CDR3 protein is CASSFGYEQYF. The CDR3 nucleotides are TGTGCCAGCAGTTTCGGGTACGAGCAGTACTTC. The rearrangement uses TRBV12-3 or TRBV12-4 and TRBJ2-5; D is unresolved. With the DNA end fitting TRBJ2-7 better, the J assignment may be wrong. CDR3 length: 11 amino acids.

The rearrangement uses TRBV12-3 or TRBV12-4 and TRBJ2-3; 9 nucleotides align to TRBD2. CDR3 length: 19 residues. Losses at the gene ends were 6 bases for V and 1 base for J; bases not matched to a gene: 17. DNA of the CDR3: TGTGCCAGCAGGGGGACAGCGGCTAGCGGGATGTTCGGCACAGATACGCAGTATTTT. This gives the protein CASRGTAASGMFGTDTQYF.

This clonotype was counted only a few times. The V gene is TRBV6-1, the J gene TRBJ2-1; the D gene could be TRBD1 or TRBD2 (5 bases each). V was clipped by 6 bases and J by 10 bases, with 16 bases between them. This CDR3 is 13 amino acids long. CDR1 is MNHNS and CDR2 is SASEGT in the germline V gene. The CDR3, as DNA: TGTGCCAGCAGGACGGGGCCCGCCTACGAGCAGTTCTTC. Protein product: CASRTGPAYEQFF.

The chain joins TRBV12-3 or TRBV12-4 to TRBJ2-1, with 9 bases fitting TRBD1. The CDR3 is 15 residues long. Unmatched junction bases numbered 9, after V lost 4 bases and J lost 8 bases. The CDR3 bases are TGTGCCAGCAGTTCATCCGGGACAGGGTCGGATGAGCAGTTCTTC. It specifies CASSSSGTGSDEQFF.

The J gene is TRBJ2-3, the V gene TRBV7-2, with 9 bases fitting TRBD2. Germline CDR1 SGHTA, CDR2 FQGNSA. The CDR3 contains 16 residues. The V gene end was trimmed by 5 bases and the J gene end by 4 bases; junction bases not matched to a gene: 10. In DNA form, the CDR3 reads TGTGCCAGCAGCCCAACCGGCGGGGGGGCTCCAGATACGCAGTATTTT. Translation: CASSPTGGGAPDTQYF.

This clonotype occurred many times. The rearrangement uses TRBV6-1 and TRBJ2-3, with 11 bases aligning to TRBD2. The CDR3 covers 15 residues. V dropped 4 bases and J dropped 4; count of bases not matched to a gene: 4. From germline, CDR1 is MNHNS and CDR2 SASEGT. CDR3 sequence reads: CASSALAGGADTQYF. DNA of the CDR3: TGTGCCAGCAGTGCCCTAGCGGGAGGAGCAGATACGCAGTATTTT.

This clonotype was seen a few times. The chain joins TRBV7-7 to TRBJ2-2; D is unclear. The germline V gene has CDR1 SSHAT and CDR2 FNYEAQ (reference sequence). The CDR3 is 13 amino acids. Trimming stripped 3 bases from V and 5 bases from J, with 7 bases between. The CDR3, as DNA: TGTGCCAGCAGCTTCGAAGAGACCGGGGAGCTGTTTTTT. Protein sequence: CASSFEETGELFF.

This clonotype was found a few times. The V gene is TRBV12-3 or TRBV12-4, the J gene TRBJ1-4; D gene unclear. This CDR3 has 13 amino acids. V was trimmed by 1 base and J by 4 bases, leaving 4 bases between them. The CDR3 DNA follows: TGTGCCAGCAGTTTAGAGGGTAATGAAAAACTGTTTTTT. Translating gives CASSLEGNEKLFF.

CDR3 nucleotide sequence: TGCGCCAGCAGTGACCCGATACGCACAGATACGCAGTATTTT. Translated: CASSDPIRTDTQYF. The chain is built from TRBV10-2 and TRBJ2-3; D remains ambiguous. Trimming shortened V by 3 bases and J by 1 base, and 8 bases separated the two germline ends. The CDR3 has 14 residues. The germline V gene has CDR1 WSHSY and CDR2 SAAADI.

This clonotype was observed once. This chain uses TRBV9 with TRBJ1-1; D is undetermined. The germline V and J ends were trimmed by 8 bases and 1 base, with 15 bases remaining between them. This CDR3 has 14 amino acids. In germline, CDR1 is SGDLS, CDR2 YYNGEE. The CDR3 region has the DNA TGTGCCAGTAACGGAGGAGGTTGGAACACTGAAGCTTTCTTT. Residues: CASNGGGWNTEAFF.

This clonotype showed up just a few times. The CDR3 spells CASGRGLNTEAFF. CDR3 coding DNA: TGTGCTAGTGGTCGCGGACTGAACACTGAAGCTTTCTTT. This chain connects TRBV12-5 to TRBJ1-1; no definite D call. V gave up 5 bases and J gave up 0 bases, with 7 bases separating them. From germline, CDR1 is LGHNT and CDR2 FRNRAP. The CDR3 totals 13 residues.

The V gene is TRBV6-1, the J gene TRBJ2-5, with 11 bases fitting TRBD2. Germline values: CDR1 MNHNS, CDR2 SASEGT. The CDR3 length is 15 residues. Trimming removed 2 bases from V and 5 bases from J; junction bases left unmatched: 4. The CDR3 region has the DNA TGTGCCAGCAGTGAATTTAGCGGGGGGGCCGAGACCCAGTACTTC. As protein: CASSEFSGGAETQYF.

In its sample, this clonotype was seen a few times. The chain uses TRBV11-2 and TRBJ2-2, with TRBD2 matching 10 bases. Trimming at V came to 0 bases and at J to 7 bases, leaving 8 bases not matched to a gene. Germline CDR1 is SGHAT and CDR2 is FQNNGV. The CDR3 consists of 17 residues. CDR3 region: CASSLEVLAGAGGELFF. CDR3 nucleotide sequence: TGTGCCAGCAGCTTAGAGGTTCTAGCGGGGGCCGGCGGGGAGCTGTTTTTT.

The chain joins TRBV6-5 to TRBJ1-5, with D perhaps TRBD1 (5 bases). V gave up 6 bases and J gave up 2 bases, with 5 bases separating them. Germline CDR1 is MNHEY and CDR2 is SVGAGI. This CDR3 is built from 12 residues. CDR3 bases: TGTGCCAGCAGACAGGGCAATCAGCCCCAGCATTTT. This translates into CASRQGNQPQHF.

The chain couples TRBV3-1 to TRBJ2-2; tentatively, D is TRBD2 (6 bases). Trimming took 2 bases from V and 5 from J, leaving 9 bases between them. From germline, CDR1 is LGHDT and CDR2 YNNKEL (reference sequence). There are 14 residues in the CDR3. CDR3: CASSQFRGTGELFF. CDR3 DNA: TGTGCCAGCAGCCAATTTCGGGGGACCGGGGAGCTGTTTTTT. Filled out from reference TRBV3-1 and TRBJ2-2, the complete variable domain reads DTAVSQTPKYLVTQMGNDKSIKCEQNLGHDTMYWYKQDSKKFLKIMFSYNNKELIINETVPNRFSPKSPDKAHLNLHINSLELGDSAVYFCASSQFRGTGELFFGEGSRLTVL.

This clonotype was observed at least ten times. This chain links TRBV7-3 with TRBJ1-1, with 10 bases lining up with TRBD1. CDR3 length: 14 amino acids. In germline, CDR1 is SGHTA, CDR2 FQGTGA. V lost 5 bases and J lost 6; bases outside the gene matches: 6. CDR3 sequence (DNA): TGTGCCAGCAGCCCCGGGACAGGGGAAGCTGAAGCTTTCTTT. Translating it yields CASSPGTGEAEAFF.

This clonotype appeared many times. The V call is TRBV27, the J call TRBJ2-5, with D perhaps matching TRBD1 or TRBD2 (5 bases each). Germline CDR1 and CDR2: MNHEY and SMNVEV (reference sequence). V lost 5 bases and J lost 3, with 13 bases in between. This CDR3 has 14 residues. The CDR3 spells CASSPRDGEETQYF. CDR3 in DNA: TGTGCCAGCAGTCCCCGGGACGGGGAAGAGACCCAGTACTTC.

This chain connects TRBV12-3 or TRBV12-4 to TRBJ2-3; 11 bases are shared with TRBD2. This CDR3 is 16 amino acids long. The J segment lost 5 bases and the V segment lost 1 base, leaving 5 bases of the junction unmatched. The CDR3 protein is CASSLGLAGGRDTQYF. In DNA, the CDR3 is TGTGCCAGCAGTTTAGGGCTAGCGGGGGGTAGAGATACGCAGTATTTT.

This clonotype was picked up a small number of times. CDR3 bases: TGTGCCAGCAGCGCCGGGGGGACAGGAGCCACCGGGGAGCTGTTTTTT. Encoded protein: CASSAGGTGATGELFF. This chain uses TRBV9 with TRBJ2-2; a weak D match, TRBD1 (8 bases). Germline V gives CDR1 SGDLS, CDR2 YYNGEE. Trimming took off 3 bases at V and 4 bases at J, with 16 bases between the two ends. The CDR3 runs to 16 residues.

This CDR3 is CSGRGLAGESSYNEQFF. CDR3 nucleotide sequence: TGCAGCGGAAGGGGACTAGCGGGAGAAAGCTCCTACAATGAGCAGTTCTTC. This chain uses TRBV29-1 with TRBJ2-1; TRBD2 matches at 14 bases. The CDR3 contains 17 residues. The V gene end was trimmed by 7 bases and the J gene end by 0 bases; junction bases not matched to a gene: 8. Germline assignment: CDR1 SQVTM and CDR2 ANQGSEA.

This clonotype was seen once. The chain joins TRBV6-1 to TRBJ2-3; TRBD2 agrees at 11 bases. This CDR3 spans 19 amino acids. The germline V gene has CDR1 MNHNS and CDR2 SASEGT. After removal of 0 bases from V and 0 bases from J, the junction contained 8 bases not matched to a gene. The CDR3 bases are TGTGCCAGCAGTGAAGCGCTGCTAGCGGGGGGCCGGAGCACAGATACGCAGTATTTT. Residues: CASSEALLAGGRSTDTQYF.

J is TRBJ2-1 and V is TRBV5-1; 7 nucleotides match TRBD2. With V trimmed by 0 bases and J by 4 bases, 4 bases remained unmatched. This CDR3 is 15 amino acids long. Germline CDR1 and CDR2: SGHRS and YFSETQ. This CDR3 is CASSLVGGGYNEQFF. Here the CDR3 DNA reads TGCGCCAGCAGCTTGGTGGGGGGAGGGTACAATGAGCAGTTCTTC.

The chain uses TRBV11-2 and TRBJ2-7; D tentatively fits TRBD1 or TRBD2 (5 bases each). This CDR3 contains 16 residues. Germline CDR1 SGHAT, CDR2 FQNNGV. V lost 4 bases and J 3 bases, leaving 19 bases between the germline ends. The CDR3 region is CASSSRGGSGRYEQYF. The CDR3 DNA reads TGTGCCAGCAGCTCACGGGGCGGGTCGGGTCGCTACGAGCAGTACTTC.

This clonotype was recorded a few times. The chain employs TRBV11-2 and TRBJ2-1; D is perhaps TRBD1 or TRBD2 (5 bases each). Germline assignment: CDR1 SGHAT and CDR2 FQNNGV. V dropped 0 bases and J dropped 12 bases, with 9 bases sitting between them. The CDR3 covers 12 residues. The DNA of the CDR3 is TGTGCCAGCAGCTTAGATAGGGGAGCGCAGTTCTTC. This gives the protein CASSLDRGAQFF.

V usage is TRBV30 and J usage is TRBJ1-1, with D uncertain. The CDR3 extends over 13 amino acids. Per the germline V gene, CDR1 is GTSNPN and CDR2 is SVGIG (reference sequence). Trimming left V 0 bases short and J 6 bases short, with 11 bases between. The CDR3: CAWSVIPPAEAFF. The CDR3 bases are TGTGCCTGGAGTGTAATCCCGCCCGCTGAAGCTTTCTTT.